Below, one T cell receptor (beta chain) is given with its context. No antigen is known for it. Combining a sample-barcoded 5' primer with a J-beta primer mix, a second PCR ran for 7 to 11 cycles. TCRdb reprocessed the 5' RACE reads via MiXCR and lists one record per CDR3 protein. The sample lists some 640,000 distinct CDR3 sequences, more than 40% occurring once. Total RNA, at least 5 micrograms per sample, came from PBMCs. This specimen comes from a study of blood T cells in healthy people across ages. General observations from the study: Age brought a roughly linear fall in TCR beta diversity measured per million T cells. Both higher diversity and more naive CD4+ cells marked long-lived donors when set against aged donors. The lack of PBMC sorting stopped any conclusive naive versus antigen-experienced comparison.

The CDR3 is 16 amino acids. The germline V gene has CDR1 SGHRS and CDR2 YFSETQ. The junction had 10 bases not matched to a gene; V was cut back by 3 bases and J by 5 bases. Sequencing was done on a sample of blood. The rearrangement joins TRBV5-1 to TRBJ2-1, with 8 bases that match TRBD2. The TCR sequence derives from a woman in her fifties or sixties in good health. The CDR3 spells CASSSYGRANHNEQFF. CDR3 in DNA: TGCGCCAGCAGCTCCTACGGGAGGGCAAACCACAATGAGCAGTTCTTC.